The entry that follows covers one T cell receptor (beta chain) sequence. Its target is not known. The sample is drawn from a study of T cell repertoires in cytomegalovirus infection. Background on the study: It was the public TCR beta signatures that indicated both CMV infection and matching HLA type.

The ends lost 1 base at V and 2 bases at J; junction bases unmatched: 3. The CDR3 runs 17 residues. From the reads, TCRdb called clonotypes with MiXCR, one entry per CDR3 protein. This table holds about 310,000 distinct CDR3 sequences, 20% to 30% found once. Study-level findings and limits: Identification of carriers of CMV plus the relevant HLA was achieved through cumulative public TCR beta family frequency. Clonotypes of TCR beta that were HLA-C-restricted and CMV-specific dominated the ex vivo response.

This sample comprised cultured PBMCs, obtained from culture after CMV antigen stimulation. This sequence originates from a human donor in good health (CMV status not recorded). Some clones in this sample may be carry-over from other donors' samples. The V call is TRBV12-3 or TRBV12-4, the J call TRBJ2-1, with TRBD2 identical over 12 bases. The CDR3 region is CASSLEGLAGTYNEQFF. DNA for the CDR3: TGTGCCAGCAGTTTAGAGGGACTAGCGGGCACCTACAATGAGCAGTTCTTC.